The clone carrying this TCR beta chain has a count of ten or more. Its antigen is as yet unknown. TCR beta CDR3 sequences were amplified from RNA transcripts. The HTBI set primed first-round TCR CDR3 RT-PCR. TCRdb re-derived calls from the multiplex PCR reads in MiXCR, one entry per CDR3 protein. This sample carries about 210,000 distinct CDR3 sequences, 17% of them seen once, and the ten largest clones take roughly 50%. These data belong to a study of T cells in Graves' hyperthyroidism and ophthalmopathy. Whole-study findings and limits: The authors' 13 V-J model separated ophthalmopathy from stable hyperthyroidism.

PBMCs stemmed from less than 13 ml fresh peripheral blood. Sequencing input: blood. The sequence was obtained from a man over 45 with Graves' hyperthyroidism.

The CDR3 DNA follows: TGTGCCACCACCTCCGGACAGAACAGGGACGGCTACACCTTC. It codes for CATTSGQNRDGYTF. The chain couples TRBV24-1 to TRBJ1-2; a possible D gene is TRBD1 (6 bases). Looked up from germline, CDR1 is KGHDR and CDR2 is SFDVKD. V lost 8 bases and J 8 bases, leaving 20 bases between the germline ends. The CDR3 totals 14 residues.